One and the same sample provided the 22 T cell receptor beta chains below, sequenced in a study of T cell repertoires in cytomegalovirus infection. What these receptors recognize is not known. TCRdb ran MiXCR on the reads and lists one entry per CDR3 protein. The sample contains 80,000 to 95,000 distinct CDR3 sequences, 25% to 35% of which appear only once. Source: CD8+ T cells from cultured PBMCs, taken from culture after CMV antigen stimulation. The receptors come from a human donor in good health (CMV status not recorded). Some clones in this sample may be carry-over from other donors' samples.

CDR3 loop: CATSRGWGIMNTEAFF. The CDR3 bases are TGTGCCACCAGCAGAGGGTGGGGAATTATGAACACTGAAGCTTTCTTT. This chain joins TRBV15 and TRBJ1-1; no clear D. The CDR3 has 16 residues. V lost 1 base and J lost 0, with 12 bases in between. CDR1 is LNHNV, CDR2 YYDKDF, per germline (reference sequence).

The chain recombines TRBV19 with TRBJ1-2; the D gene is possibly TRBD1 (5 bases). With 4 bases removed from V and 2 bases from J, the gap between germline ends came to 8 bases. The V gene's germline CDR1 is LNHDA and CDR2 SQIVND (reference sequence). There are 13 residues in the CDR3. The CDR3 protein is CASSTAGNYGYTF. The CDR3 DNA sequence: TGTGCCAGTAGTACCGCAGGGAACTATGGCTACACCTTC.

The chain joins TRBV7-4 to TRBJ1-1; unclear D gene. The CDR3 loop spans 14 amino acids. The V end lost 1 base, the J end lost 4 bases, and 10 bases lay between the germline ends. In germline, CDR1 is SGHVT, CDR2 SQSDAQ. The CDR3 sequence: CASSLGWEGTEAFF. Here the CDR3 DNA reads TGTGCCAGCAGCTTAGGGTGGGAGGGCACTGAAGCTTTCTTT.

This clonotype was counted between two and nine times. The chain joins TRBV7-9 to TRBJ1-1; a weak D match, TRBD1 (5 bases). There are 15 residues in the CDR3. The V gene's germline CDR1 is SEHNR and CDR2 FQNEAQ (reference sequence). V gave up 1 base and J gave up 4 bases, with 13 bases separating them. The CDR3 loop is CASSLEIGGVTEAFF. The CDR3 nucleotides are TGTGCCAGCAGCTTAGAGATCGGAGGGGTCACTGAAGCTTTCTTT.

The chain recombines TRBV6-6 with TRBJ2-7; no clear D gene. Germline V gene data show CDR1 as MNHNY and CDR2 as SVGAGI (reference sequence). V was trimmed by 4 bases and J by 3 bases, leaving 16 bases between them. The CDR3 has 15 amino acids. CDR3 residues: CASSSSGTPHYEQYF. In nucleotides, the CDR3 is TGTGCCAGCAGTTCGTCAGGAACGCCTCACTACGAGCAGTACTTC.

The table lists this clonotype with a few counts. The chain joins TRBV7-3 to TRBJ2-3; D unclear. The CDR3 is 14 amino acids. Between the trimmed V and J ends, which lost 4 bases and 2 bases, there was a span of 10 bases. Germline assignment: CDR1 SGHTA and CDR2 FQGTGA. The CDR3 bases are TGTGCCAGCAGCTCCGAGGACCACACAGATACGCAGTATTTT. This sequence encodes CASSSEDHTDTQYF. The variable domain in full, completed from reference TRBV7-3 and TRBJ2-3, reads GAGVSQTPSNKVTEKGKYVELRCDPISGHTALYWYRQSLGQGPEFLIYFQGTGAADDSGLPNDRFFAVRPEGSVSTLKIQRTERGDSAVYLCASSSEDHTDTQYFGPGTRLTVL.

The chain has TRBV20-1 and TRBJ2-3, with a tentative D call TRBD2 (6 bases). CDR1 is DFQATT and CDR2 is SNEGSKA in the germline V gene (reference sequence). Trimming removed 6 bases from V and 4 bases from J, with 17 bases in between. The length of the CDR3 is 14 residues. The CDR3 DNA sequence: TGCAGTGCAACCGGGACTGTTGATTCAGATACGCAGTATTTT. Encoded protein: CSATGTVDSDTQYF.

This clonotype was counted only a few times. J is TRBJ1-2 and V is TRBV2; tentative D call: TRBD1 (6 bases). CDR1 and CDR2 from the germline V gene are SNHLY and FYNNEI. The CDR3 sequence is 15 residues long. The V end lost 2 bases, the J end lost 4 bases, and 14 bases lay between the germline ends. CDR3 nucleotides: TGTGCCAGCAGTGAACGATGGACAGATACCTATGGCTACACCTTC. Its translation is CASSERWTDTYGYTF.

This clonotype turned up a few times. This rearrangement joins TRBV7-6 to TRBJ1-4; no definite D call. Germline V gene sequence: CDR1 SGHVS, CDR2 FNYEAQ. The V end was cut by 5 bases, the J end by 0 bases, with 10 bases between. The CDR3 covers 15 residues. CDR3 nucleotides: TGTGCCAGCAGCCCAAGTGATGCAACTAATGAAAAACTGTTTTTT. This gives the protein CASSPSDATNEKLFF.

This clonotype was detected many times. V is TRBV7-6 and J is TRBJ2-7, with D hard to call. V lost 1 base and J 2 bases, leaving 12 bases between the germline ends. This CDR3 spans 15 amino acids. From germline, CDR1 is SGHVS and CDR2 FNYEAQ. For the CDR3, the DNA is TGTGCCAGCAGCTTAGGGGTGACTGGAACCTACGAGCAGTACTTC. Residues: CASSLGVTGTYEQYF.

This chain joins TRBV5-6 and TRBJ1-2, with 8 positions matching TRBD1. Germline V gene lookup returns CDR1 SGHDT and CDR2 YYEEEE. Trimming removed 0 bases from V and 3 bases from J; junction bases left unmatched: 4. The CDR3 is 15 amino acids. In DNA form, the CDR3 reads TGTGCCAGCAGCTTGGCCGCGGGACAGGACTATGGCTACACCTTC. The encoded protein is CASSLAAGQDYGYTF.

The genes are TRBV2 and TRBJ2-1; perhaps TRBD1 as D (6 bases). The germline V gene has CDR1 SNHLY and CDR2 FYNNEI. The CDR3 length is 14 residues. Deletions cut 6 bases from V and 7 bases from J, with 16 bases between. The CDR3 spells CASSQNRVRNEQFF. CDR3 DNA: TGTGCCAGCAGCCAAAACAGGGTCCGAAATGAGCAGTTCTTC.

The chain employs TRBV7-3 and TRBJ2-3; 11 bases are a match to TRBD2. Looked up from germline, CDR1 is SGHTA and CDR2 is FQGTGA. The junction had 6 bases not matched to a gene; V was cut back by 5 bases and J by 5 bases. This CDR3 comprises 15 residues. CDR3 amino acids: CASSQTSGVLDTQYF. The CDR3 DNA sequence: TGTGCCAGCAGCCAGACTAGCGGGGTTTTAGATACGCAGTATTTT.

This clonotype was picked up a small number of times. V gene TRBV19 combines with J gene TRBJ2-7, with no clear D. Germline CDR1 and CDR2: LNHDA and SQIVND (reference sequence). The CDR3 extends over 12 amino acids. V was cut by 3 bases and J by 3 bases, with 6 bases left in between. The CDR3 sequence is CASSISGYEQYF. The CDR3 DNA reads as TGTGCCAGTAGTATTTCGGGCTACGAGCAGTACTTC.

In this sample, this clonotype turned up a few times. The rearrangement joins TRBV7-9 to TRBJ1-5; 9 bases fit TRBD1. The CDR3 extends over 17 amino acids. The J segment lost 2 bases and the V segment lost 1 base, leaving 6 bases of the junction unmatched. The germline CDR1 and CDR2 sequences are SEHNR and FQNEAQ (reference sequence). The CDR3 nucleotides are TGTGCCAGCAGCTTAGGGGGACAGGGATTAGGCAATCAGCCCCAGCATTTT. It encodes CASSLGGQGLGNQPQHF.

This chain connects TRBV19 to TRBJ2-3; D call uncertain. The germline CDR1 and CDR2 sequences are LNHDA and SQIVND (reference sequence). Between the trimmed V and J ends, which lost 3 bases and 7 bases, there was a span of 8 bases. The CDR3 loop spans 12 amino acids. CDR3 amino acids: CASSMSQHTQYF. DNA for the CDR3: TGTGCCAGTAGTATGAGTCAGCATACGCAGTATTTT.

The sample holds a few counts of this clonotype. The chain joins TRBV7-2 to TRBJ2-1; 8 bases are shared with TRBD2. The germline gives CDR1 SGHTA, CDR2 FQGNSA. This CDR3 spans 15 amino acids. V shed 5 bases, J shed 7 bases, and the junction held 10 bases outside the gene matches. DNA for the CDR3: TGTGCCAGCAGCCCCCTGCCGGGGGGGAGGAATGAGCAGTTCTTC. Protein: CASSPLPGGRNEQFF.

The table lists this clonotype with a few counts. This rearrangement joins TRBV11-2 to TRBJ2-1, with TRBD2 as a possible D gene (7 bases). The germline V gene has CDR1 SGHAT and CDR2 FQNNGV. With 6 bases removed from V and 4 bases from J, the gap between germline ends came to 19 bases. This CDR3 contains 16 residues. The CDR3 loop reads CASRLPGGAGYNEQFF. The CDR3 nucleotides are TGTGCCAGCAGGCTCCCTGGGGGGGCCGGATACAATGAGCAGTTCTTC.

This clonotype has only a few counts. This chain uses TRBV28 with TRBJ2-7; unclear D gene. There are 14 residues in the CDR3. V lost 3 bases and J lost 1, with 10 bases in between. Germline V gives CDR1 MDHEN, CDR2 SYDVKM. For the CDR3, the DNA is TGTGCCAGCAGTTTTCGTGGCCTATCCTACGAGCAGTACTTC. Protein product: CASSFRGLSYEQYF.

This clonotype was recorded many times. The rearrangement uses TRBV7-8 and TRBJ1-6, with TRBD1 as a possible D gene (5 bases). This CDR3 contains 14 residues. The germline CDR1 and CDR2 sequences are SGHVS and FQNEAQ. Trimming shortened V by 3 bases and J by 10 bases, and 13 bases separated the two germline ends. The CDR3: CASSFAGQGSPLHF. DNA of the CDR3: TGTGCCAGCAGCTTCGCAGGGCAGGGATCACCCCTCCACTTT.

This clonotype was recorded once. This rearrangement joins TRBV19 to TRBJ1-1; D unresolved. V shed 0 bases and J shed 3 bases, with 14 bases lying between them. Germline V lookup: CDR1 LNHDA, CDR2 SQIVND (reference sequence). The CDR3 spans 16 residues. The CDR3 nucleotides are TGTGCCAGTAGTATAGACACTACTCGAGGAGACACTGAAGCTTTCTTT. This gives the protein CASSIDTTRGDTEAFF.

This clonotype was observed a handful of times. J is TRBJ2-7 and V is TRBV6-1; 7 bases are shared with TRBD1. CDR3 length equals 14 residues. V gave up 4 bases and J gave up 1 base; unmatched junction bases: 4. From germline, CDR1 is MNHNS and CDR2 SASEGT. CDR3 DNA: TGTGCCAGCAGTGGTACAGGGGCTTCCTACGAGCAGTACTTC. It translates to CASSGTGASYEQYF.